This T cell receptor beta chain was observed in a study of T-cell reconstitution after alpha-beta-depleted transplantation in children. Germline V lookup: CDR1 MNHEY, CDR2 SVGEGT. The CDR3 has 16 residues. After removal of 5 bases from V and 13 bases from J, the junction contained 16 bases not matched to a gene. The TCRbeta library incorporated unique molecular identifiers. A single record per CDR3 protein comes from TCRdb applying MiXCR to the PCR reads. Among 45,000 to 55,000 distinct CDR3 sequences, 9.2% were seen once, and the ten largest hold roughly 29%. This clonotype was counted many times. The source material was PBMCs, mostly from graft donor cells, sampled 60 days after TCRalphabeta/CD19-depleted stem cell transplant. The V call is TRBV6-2 or TRBV6-3, the J call TRBJ2-3; 12 bases map to TRBD2. This sequence was found in a male patient aged 2-15 years who had a stem cell transplant for chronic granulomatous disease, so the T cells may come from the graft donor. The CDR3 loop is CASSGPTSGSRVTEYF. CDR3 bases: TGTGCCAGCAGTGGTCCGACTAGCGGGAGTCGGGTCACGGAGTATTTT.